The 19 T cell receptor beta chains listed next were all sequenced from one sample in a study of blood T cell repertoires in COVID-19. The method was immunoSEQ multiplex PCR; TCRdb's version includes in-frame clones alone and lacks a portion of them. This table holds some 280,000 clones, around 90% found once. Specimen: peripheral blood. These receptors were taken from a woman aged 35 to 49 who had recovered from COVID-19.

This clone has a handful of counts. J is TRBJ1-6 and V is TRBV5-4; unclear D gene. Germline V CDR1 and CDR2: SGHNT, YYREEE (reference sequence). V was shortened by 3 bases and J by 9 bases, with 7 bases between the two germline ends. The CDR3 is 12 amino acids. The CDR3 DNA is TGTGCCAGCAGCTCTCTCCTTTCACCCCTCCACTTT. This encodes CASSSLLSPLHF.

This chain connects TRBV11-3 to TRBJ2-2, with a tentative D call TRBD2 (5 bases). Germline assignment: CDR1 SGHNT and CDR2 YENEEA. This CDR3 is built from 18 residues. Trimming shortened V by 5 bases and J by 6 bases, and 25 bases separated the two germline ends. The CDR3 DNA follows: TGTGCCAGCAGCAGCTGGGGATCGGGAATTTCAAAATCCGGGGAGCTGTTTTTT. Protein: CASSSWGSGISKSGELFF. The entire variable domain, with the rest obtained from reference TRBV11-3 and TRBJ2-2, is as follows: EAGVVQSPRYKIIEKKQPVAFWCNPISGHNTLYWYLQNLGQGPELLIRYENEEAVDDSQLPKDRFSAERLKGVDSTLKIQPAELGDSAVYLCASSSWGSGISKSGELFFGEGSRLTVL.

The chain employs TRBV3-1 (or the pseudogene TRBV3-2) and TRBJ1-1; D is uncertain. The CDR3 sequence is 12 residues long. CDR1 LGHDT and CDR2 YNNKEL come from the germline V gene (reference sequence). The V end lost 4 bases, the J end lost 7 bases, and 10 bases lay between the germline ends. CDR3 nucleotide sequence: TGTGCCAGCAGCCGCGCCAATTTTGAAGCTTTCTTT. Its translation: CASSRANFEAFF.

The gene calls are TRBV21-1 and TRBJ2-7; TRBD1, as called in the table, went unchecked against the DNA. TRBV21-1 is described as a pseudogene. The CDR3 is made up of 19 amino acids. The CDR3 DNA follows: TGTGCCAGCAGCAAAGCTTGGCCGGGACAGGGGGCCTCTGACTACGAGCAGTACTTC. This translates into CASSKAWPGQGASDYEQYF.

The chain recombines TRBV28 with TRBJ1-4; a weak D match, TRBD1 (5 bases). The V end lost 8 bases, the J end lost 7 bases, and 17 bases lay between the germline ends. CDR3 length equals 14 residues. The germline V gene has CDR1 MDHEN and CDR2 SYDVKM. In nucleotides, the CDR3 is TGTGCCAGCCGTAAATACAGGATTTTTGAAAAACTGTTTTTT. It codes for CASRKYRIFEKLFF. Full variable domain (rest looked up from reference TRBV28 and TRBJ1-4): DVKVTQSSRYLVKRTGEKVFLECVQDMDHENMFWYRQDPGLGLRLIYFSYDVKMKEKGDIPEGYSVSREKKERFSLILESASTNQTSMYLCASRKYRIFEKLFFGSGTQLSVL.

The genes are TRBV4-1 and TRBJ2-1; 7 bases agree with TRBD2. The CDR3 is 15 amino acids. V lost 0 bases to trimming and J lost 8 bases; unmatched junction nucleotides: 7. Germline CDR1 reads MGHRA; CDR2 reads YSYEKL. CDR3 region: CASSQEAGASDEQFF. The CDR3 DNA reads TGCGCCAGCAGCCAAGAGGCGGGAGCGAGCGATGAGCAGTTCTTC.

The chain couples TRBV7-6 to TRBJ2-2; D is uncertain. CDR3 length: 16 residues. CDR1 and CDR2 (germline): SGHVS, FNYEAQ. V shed 4 bases and J shed 1 base, with 13 bases lying between them. CDR3 sequence (DNA): TGTGCCAGCAGCTCACCTTGGGCTAAGAACACCGGGGAGCTGTTTTTT. This gives the protein CASSSPWAKNTGELFF.

This sequence joins TRBV3-1 (or the pseudogene TRBV3-2) and TRBJ2-7, with 8 bases matching TRBD2. Germline V gene lookup returns CDR1 LGHDT and CDR2 YNNKEL (reference sequence). J lost 1 base, V lost 4 bases, and 6 bases had no gene match. The CDR3 has 15 amino acids. The chain's CDR3 is CASSPWLAGSYEQYF. CDR3 DNA: TGTGCCAGCAGCCCTTGGTTAGCGGGGTCCTACGAGCAGTACTTC.

This sequence joins TRBV7-8 and TRBJ1-5; D is perhaps TRBD1 (6 bases). Between the trimmed V and J ends, which lost 1 base and 3 bases, there was a span of 13 bases. There are 16 residues in the CDR3. Germline V gene data show CDR1 as SGHVS and CDR2 as FQNEAQ. CDR3 loop: CASSLGAGTHNQPQHF. The DNA of the CDR3 is TGTGCCAGCAGCTTAGGGGCCGGGACACACAATCAGCCCCAGCATTTT.

V gene TRBV18 combines with J gene TRBJ2-7; 12 bases match TRBD1. Germline CDR1 KGHSH, CDR2 LQKENI. The V and J ends lost 6 bases and 7 bases, in that order; junction bases with no gene match: 7. The CDR3 runs 14 residues. The DNA for the CDR3 is TGTGCCAGCTCCCCGGGACAGGGGGCTCGTGAGCAGTACTTC. Amino acids: CASSPGQGAREQYF.

The chain uses TRBV7-3 and TRBJ2-1; D might be TRBD1 (6 bases). The CDR3 contains 18 residues. Per germline, CDR1 SGHTA and CDR2 FQGTGA. Trimming stripped 2 bases from V and 0 bases from J, with 17 bases between. Here the CDR3 DNA reads TGTGCCAGCAGCTTAGGCTTCAGCACGGACAGCTCCTACAATGAGCAGTTCTTC. It specifies CASSLGFSTDSSYNEQFF.

The gene calls are TRBV19 and TRBJ1-5; D call uncertain. With 0 bases removed from V and 3 bases from J, the gap between germline ends came to 9 bases. Germline V gene sequence: CDR1 LNHDA, CDR2 SQIVND (reference sequence). The CDR3 totals 15 residues. The CDR3 DNA follows: TGTGCCAGTAGTATAGACAGCGATCCCAATCAGCCCCAGCATTTT. It encodes CASSIDSDPNQPQHF.

The J gene is TRBJ2-1, the V gene TRBV20-1; D gene unclear. Looked up from germline, CDR1 is DFQATT and CDR2 is SNEGSKA (reference sequence). The CDR3 length is 16 residues. V was clipped by 3 bases and J by 4 bases, with 19 bases between them. The CDR3 loop reads CSASFGSAGVYNEQFF. The CDR3 DNA reads TGCAGTGCTAGTTTTGGGTCAGCCGGAGTGTACAATGAGCAGTTCTTC.

A note on this clone: The same CDR3 arises from other DNA sequences in this sample as well. This chain uses TRBV27 with TRBJ1-1, with 8 bases aligning to TRBD1. The CDR3 covers 14 residues. In germline, CDR1 is MNHEY, CDR2 SMNVEV (reference sequence). The ends lost 2 bases at V and 6 bases at J; junction bases unmatched: 5. Here the CDR3 reads CASSLNGQGAEAFF. In DNA, the CDR3 is TGTGCCAGCAGTTTAAACGGACAGGGAGCTGAAGCTTTCTTT.

The chain combines TRBV12-5 with TRBJ1-1, with D uncertain. The CDR3 sequence is 17 residues long. Looked up from germline, CDR1 is LGHNT and CDR2 is FRNRAP. V gave up 2 bases and J gave up 0 bases, with 16 bases separating them. In nucleotides, the CDR3 is TGTGCTAGTGGTTTGATAATAAATTCCCAGATGAACACTGAAGCTTTCTTT. Encoded protein: CASGLIINSQMNTEAFF.

The rearrangement joins TRBV19 to TRBJ1-5; possibly TRBD1 for D (6 bases). Trimming left V 4 bases short and J 2 bases short, with 6 bases between. Germline CDR1 reads LNHDA; CDR2 reads SQIVND (reference sequence). This CDR3 has 13 amino acids. The CDR3 DNA follows: TGTGCCAGTAGTAAGGGGGGCAATCAGCCCCAGCATTTT. It yields the protein CASSKGGNQPQHF. Full variable domain (missing parts from reference TRBV19 and TRBJ1-5): DGGITQSPKYLFRKEGQNVTLSCEQNLNHDAMYWYRQDPGQGLRLIYYSQIVNDFQKGDIAEGYSVSREKKESFPLTVTSAQKNPTAFYLCASSKGGNQPQHFGDGTRLSIL.

The chain uses TRBV18 and TRBJ1-1; 9 nucleotides agree with TRBD1. V shed 3 bases, J shed 6 bases, and the junction held 8 bases outside the gene matches. The CDR3 is 15 residues long. The germline V gene encodes CDR1 KGHSH and CDR2 LQKENI. The CDR3 sequence is CASSPRDRADAEAFF. The CDR3 nucleotides read TGTGCCAGCTCACCGCGGGACAGGGCGGATGCTGAAGCTTTCTTT. Filled out from reference TRBV18 and TRBJ1-1, the complete variable domain reads NAGVMQNPRHLVRRRGQEARLRCSPMKGHSHVYWYRQLPEEGLKFMVYLQKENIIDESGMPKERFSAEFPKEGPSILRIQQVVRGDSAAYFCASSPRDRADAEAFFGQGTRLTVV.

The V gene is TRBV5-1, the J gene TRBJ2-7; D gene ambiguous. V was pared by 0 bases and J by 3 bases, with 7 bases between. The CDR3 loop spans 13 amino acids. The germline V gene has CDR1 SGHRS and CDR2 YFSETQ. CDR3 amino acids: CASSLGHLYEQYF. Written as DNA, the CDR3 is TGCGCCAGCAGCTTGGGACACCTCTACGAGCAGTACTTC.

In the case of this clone: Compared with germline, one end of the junction differs, possibly owing to a read error. CDR3 residues: CARSLSSGDGNTIYF. The CDR3 nucleotides read TGTGCCAGAAGTTTATCGTCAGGGGATGGAAACACCATATATTTT. The rearrangement links TRBV27 to TRBJ1-3; possible D gene TRBD1, 6 bases. Germline CDR1 and CDR2: MNHEY and SMNVEV (reference sequence). The CDR3 spans 15 residues.